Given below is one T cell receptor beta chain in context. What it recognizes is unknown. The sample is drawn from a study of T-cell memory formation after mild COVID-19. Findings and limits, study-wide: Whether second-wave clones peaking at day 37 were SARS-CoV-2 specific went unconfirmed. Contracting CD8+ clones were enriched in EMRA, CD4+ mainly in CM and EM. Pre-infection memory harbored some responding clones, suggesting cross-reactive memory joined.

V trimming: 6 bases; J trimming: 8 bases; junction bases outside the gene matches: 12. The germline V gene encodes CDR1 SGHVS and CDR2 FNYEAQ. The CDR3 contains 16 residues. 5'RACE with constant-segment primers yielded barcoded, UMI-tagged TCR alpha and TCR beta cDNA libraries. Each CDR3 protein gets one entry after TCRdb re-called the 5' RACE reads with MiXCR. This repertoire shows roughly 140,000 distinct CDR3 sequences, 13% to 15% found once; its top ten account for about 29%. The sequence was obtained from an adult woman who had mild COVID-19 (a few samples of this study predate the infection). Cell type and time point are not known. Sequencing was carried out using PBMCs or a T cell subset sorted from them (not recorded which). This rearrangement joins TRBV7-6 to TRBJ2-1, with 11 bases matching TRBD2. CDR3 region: CASRRVAGGSIDEQFF. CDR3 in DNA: TGTGCCAGCAGGAGGGTAGCGGGAGGGTCCATTGATGAGCAGTTCTTC.